Listed below are T cell receptor beta chains from one sample, sequenced in a study of OX40 agonist ivuxolimab in advanced cancers. The assay was immunoSEQ multiplex PCR, and TCRdb's table has in-frame clones only and misses some. In the table there are tens of thousands of clones, more than 85% of which are singletons. Sequencing was performed on CD4+ or CD8+ T cells sorted from blood, taken in a trial of the OX40 agonist ivuxolimab. These receptors originate from an adult with an advanced solid tumor such as melanoma, head and neck, liver or kidney cancer. Each CDR3 is given with its conserved first and last residue. A D gene is named only where the DNA matches it firmly. Clone size appears in some rows only: once, few, many, or a class for an expanded clone.

v_call,d_call,clone_size,j_call,cdr3_length,cdr3_aa,cdr3_nt
TRBV6-5,.,.,TRBJ1-6,15,CASSYDYGRASPLHF,TGTGCCAGCAGTTACGATTACGGGAGAGCTTCACCCCTCCACTTT
TRBV2,.,.,TRBJ2-7,15,CASREATGRAGEQYF,TGTGCCAGCAGGGAGGCTACGGGCAGGGCAGGCGAGCAGTACTTC
TRBV6-5,.,.,TRBJ2-7,14,CASSRLGLQGEQYF,TGTGCCAGCAGCCGTCTCGGTCTACAGGGCGAGCAGTACTTC
TRBV4-1,.,.,TRBJ1-1,16,CASSQLGAGGGSEAFF,TGCGCCAGCAGCCAACTCGGGGCGGGGGGCGGATCTGAAGCTTTCTTT
TRBV30,.,.,TRBJ1-5,14,CAWSRGYSNQPQHF,TGTGCCTGGAGTAGGGGCTATAGCAATCAGCCCCAGCATTTT
TRBV11-2,TRBD1,.,TRBJ2-1,15,CASSRDSPSYNEQFF,TGTGCCAGCAGCCGGGACAGCCCCTCCTACAATGAGCAGTTCTTC
TRBV5-1,.,.,TRBJ2-3,13,CASSFPSTDTQYF,TGCGCCAGCAGCTTCCCCTCCACAGATACGCAGTATTTT
TRBV4-1,TRBD1,.,TRBJ1-6,17,CASSQERTGTYNSPLHF,TGCGCCAGCAGCCAAGAGAGGACAGGGACCTATAATTCACCCCTCCACTTT
TRBV7-2,.,.,TRBJ1-5,14,CASSFSHGNQPQHF,TGTGCCAGCAGCTTCTCACACGGTAATCAGCCCCAGCATTTT
TRBV7-3,.,.,TRBJ2-1,13,CASNYGSYNEQFF,TGTGCCAGCAACTATGGCTCCTACAATGAGCAGTTCTTC
TRBV10-3,.,.,TRBJ2-2,13,CAQRGRPTGELFF,TGTGCCCAAAGAGGCAGGCCCACCGGGGAGCTGTTTTTT
TRBV7-2,.,many,TRBJ1-1,14,CASSPKAGIAEAFF,TGTGCCAGCAGCCCCAAGGCTGGGATCGCTGAAGCTTTCTTT
TRBV30,.,.,TRBJ2-1,14,CAWSSVGWGNEQFF,TGTGCCTGGAGTTCAGTGGGATGGGGCAATGAGCAGTTCTTC
TRBV6-5,.,once,TRBJ1-2,13,CASSRTGLYGYTF,TGTGCCAGCAGCAGGACGGGGCTCTATGGCTACACCTTC
TRBV7-5,.,few,TRBJ1-5,15,CVRRRDREGYQPQHF,TGTGTCAGAAGACGCGACAGGGAGGGTTATCAGCCCCAGCATTTT
TRBV7-6,TRBD2,.,TRBJ2-1,17,CASSSRLRGGSYNEQFF,TGTGCCAGCAGCTCCCGCCTTCGCGGGGGATCCTACAATGAGCAGTTCTTC
TRBV27,.,.,TRBJ1-1,13,CASRSQGSSEAFF,TGTGCCAGCAGGTCCCAGGGGAGTAGTGAAGCTTTCTTT
TRBV9,TRBD2,.,TRBJ2-5,18,CASSVASGGGVYQETQYF,TGTGCCAGCAGCGTAGCGAGCGGGGGGGGTGTCTACCAAGAGACCCAGTACTTC
TRBV30,.,once,TRBJ1-3,14,CAWIHRGGGNTIYF,TGTGCCTGGATTCACCGGGGTGGGGGAAACACCATATATTTT
TRBV6-6,.,.,TRBJ2-3,12,CASSYPGDTQYF,TGTGCCAGCAGTTACCCCGGCGATACGCAGTATTTT
TRBV5-1,.,.,TRBJ1-6,14,CASSLETAAPPLHF,TGCGCCAGCAGCTTGGAGACAGCCGCACCACCCCTCCACTTT
TRBV7-9,.,.,TRBJ1-1,18,CASTLTGSGRGLYTEAFF,TGTGCCAGCACTCTAACGGGATCGGGTCGTGGTCTTTACACTGAAGCTTTCTTT
TRBV2,.,.,TRBJ1-5,14,CASRLEISNQPQHF,TGTGCCAGCAGGTTAGAGATCAGCAATCAGCCCCAGCATTTT
TRBV5-1,.,.,TRBJ2-5,14,CASSLWTDQETQYF,TGCGCCAGCAGCTTGTGGACGGATCAAGAGACCCAGTACTTC
TRBV10-3,.,.,TRBJ2-7,15,CAISESAGKSYEQYF,TGTGCCATCAGTGAGTCGGCAGGGAAGTCCTACGAGCAGTACTTC
TRBV4-3,.,.,TRBJ1-6,16,CASSQDRGEGRSPLHF,TGCGCCAGCAGCCAAGATAGGGGTGAGGGGCGTTCACCCCTCCACTTT
TRBV6-5,.,.,TRBJ2-3,11,CASSLEDTQYF,TGTGCCAGCAGTTTAGAAGATACGCAGTATTTT
TRBV19,TRBD1,.,TRBJ1-6,15,CASSAQGGAGSPLHF,TGTGCCAGTAGTGCACAAGGGGGCGCGGGTTCACCCCTCCACTTT
TRBV19,TRBD1,.,TRBJ2-5,13,CASSTGAAETQYF,TGTGCCAGTAGCACAGGGGCGGCGGAGACCCAGTACTTC
TRBV18,.,.,TRBJ2-7,14,CASSPRGHFYEQYF,TGTGCCAGCTCACCACGGGGACACTTCTACGAGCAGTACTTC
TRBV10-3,.,.,TRBJ1-5,18,CAISESGEGVGSNQPQHF,TGTGCCATCAGTGAGTCTGGGGAAGGGGTGGGTAGCAATCAGCCCCAGCATTTT
TRBV6-4,.,.,TRBJ1-1,14,CASSEGIGNTEAFF,TGTGCCAGCAGTGAGGGGATCGGGAACACTGAAGCTTTCTTT
TRBV7-3,.,.,TRBJ2-3,13,CASSPQFRDTQYF,TGTGCCAGCAGCCCCCAGTTCAGAGATACGCAGTATTTT
TRBV5-1,.,.,TRBJ1-5,15,CASSLVGESNQPQHF,TGCGCCAGCAGCTTGGTAGGGGAGAGCAATCAGCCCCAGCATTTT
TRBV28,.,.,TRBJ2-5,15,CASRRGVGGQETQYF,TGTGCCAGCAGGAGGGGGGTGGGAGGCCAAGAGACCCAGTACTTC
TRBV7-9,.,.,TRBJ1-1,15,CASSLAQGSNTEAFF,TGTGCCAGCAGCTTAGCGCAGGGGAGTAACACTGAAGCTTTCTTT
TRBV4-2,.,few,TRBJ1-6,15,CASRLQGQGNSPLHF,TGTGCCAGCAGACTACAGGGCCAAGGGAATTCACCCCTCCACTTT
TRBV11-2,.,.,TRBJ2-7,15,CASSLQGGYSYEQYF,TGTGCCAGCAGCTTACAGGGAGGTTACTCCTACGAGCAGTACTTC
TRBV6-5,TRBD1,.,TRBJ2-5,14,CASRGTGGWETQYF,TGTGCCAGCAGGGGGACAGGGGGCTGGGAGACCCAGTACTTC
TRBV14,TRBD1,.,TRBJ1-4,15,CASSQGTGGGEKLFF,TGTGCCAGCAGCCAAGGGACAGGGGGCGGTGAAAAACTGTTTTTT
TRBV6-5,.,few,TRBJ1-5,14,CASSYLGQNQPQHF,TGTGCCAGCAGTTACCTCGGCCAGAATCAGCCCCAGCATTTT
TRBV7-9,.,.,TRBJ1-1,15,CASSSSDRINTEAFF,TGTGCCAGCAGCTCAAGCGACAGAATTAACACTGAAGCTTTCTTT
TRBV6-5,.,.,TRBJ1-5,13,CASSYDRRQPQHF,TGTGCCAGCAGTTATGATCGGCGTCAGCCCCAGCATTTT
TRBV29-1,TRBD1,.,TRBJ2-2,14,CSVRQGRRAGELFF,TGCAGCGTGAGACAGGGAAGGCGGGCCGGGGAGCTGTTTTTT
TRBV28,.,.,TRBJ1-2,14,CASSSGTKNYGYTF,TGTGCCAGCAGTTCCGGGACAAAAAACTATGGCTACACCTTC
TRBV7-9,.,.,TRBJ1-3,15,CASAERWRAGNTIYF,TGTGCCAGCGCCGAGAGGTGGAGGGCTGGAAACACCATATATTTT
TRBV7-2,.,.,TRBJ2-5,15,CASSLAGGNQETQYF,TGTGCCAGCAGCTTAGCCGGCGGGAACCAAGAGACCCAGTACTTC
TRBV6-5,.,.,TRBJ1-2,16,CASSYGPPGSGYGYTF,TGTGCCAGCAGTTACGGACCTCCAGGGTCGGGGTATGGCTACACCTTC
TRBV10-3,.,.,TRBJ2-5,14,CAISESYGQETQYF,TGTGCCATCAGTGAGTCTTATGGGCAAGAGACCCAGTACTTC
TRBV28,.,.,TRBJ1-6,15,CASSLGAGDNSPLHF,TGTGCCAGCAGTTTAGGGGCAGGGGACAATTCACCCCTCCACTTT
TRBV9,.,.,TRBJ2-5,16,CASSVAVGVGQETQYF,TGTGCCAGCAGCGTAGCGGTGGGGGTGGGCCAAGAGACCCAGTACTTC
TRBV11-2,TRBD1,.,TRBJ2-1,15,CASSLRTGLSNEQFF,TGTGCCAGCAGCTTAAGGACAGGGCTTAGCAATGAGCAGTTCTTC
TRBV6-1,.,few,TRBJ1-5,13,CASSERRNQPQHF,TGTGCCAGCAGTGAAAGACGAAATCAGCCCCAGCATTTT
TRBV11-2,.,.,TRBJ1-1,14,CASSLSVQNTEAFF,TGTGCCAGCAGCTTATCGGTTCAGAACACTGAAGCTTTCTTT